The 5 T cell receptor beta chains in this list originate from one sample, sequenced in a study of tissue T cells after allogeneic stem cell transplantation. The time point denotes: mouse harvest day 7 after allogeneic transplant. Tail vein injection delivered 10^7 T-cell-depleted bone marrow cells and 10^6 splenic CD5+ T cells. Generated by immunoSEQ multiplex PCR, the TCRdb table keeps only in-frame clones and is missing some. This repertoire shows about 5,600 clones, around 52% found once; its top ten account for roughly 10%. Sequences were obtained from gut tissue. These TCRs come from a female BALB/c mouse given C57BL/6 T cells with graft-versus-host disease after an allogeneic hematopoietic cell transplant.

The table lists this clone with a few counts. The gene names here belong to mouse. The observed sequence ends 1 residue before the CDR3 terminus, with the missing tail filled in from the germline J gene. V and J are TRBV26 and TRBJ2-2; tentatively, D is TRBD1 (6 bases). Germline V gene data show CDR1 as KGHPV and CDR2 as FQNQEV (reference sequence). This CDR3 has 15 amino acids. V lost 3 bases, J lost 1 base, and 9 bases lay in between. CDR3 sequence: CASSLDRRNTGQLYF. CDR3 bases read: TGTGCCAGCAGTCTAGACAGGAGAAACACCGGGCAGCTCTAC.

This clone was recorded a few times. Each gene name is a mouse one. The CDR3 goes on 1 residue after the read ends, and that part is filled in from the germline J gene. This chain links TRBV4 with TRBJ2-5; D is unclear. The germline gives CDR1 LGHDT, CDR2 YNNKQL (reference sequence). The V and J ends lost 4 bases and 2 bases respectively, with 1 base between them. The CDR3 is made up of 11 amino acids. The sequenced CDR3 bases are TGTGCCAGCAGCTTCCAAGACACCCAGTAC. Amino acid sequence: CASSFQDTQY. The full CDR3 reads CASSFQDTQYF.

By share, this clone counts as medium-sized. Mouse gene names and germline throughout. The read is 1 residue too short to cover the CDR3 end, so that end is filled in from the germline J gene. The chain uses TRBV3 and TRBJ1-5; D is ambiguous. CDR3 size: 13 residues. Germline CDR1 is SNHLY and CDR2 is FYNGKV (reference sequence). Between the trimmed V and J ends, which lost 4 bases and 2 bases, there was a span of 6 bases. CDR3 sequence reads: CASSSRDNQAPLF. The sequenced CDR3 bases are TGTGCCAGCAGCTCGAGGGACAACCAGGCTCCGCTT.

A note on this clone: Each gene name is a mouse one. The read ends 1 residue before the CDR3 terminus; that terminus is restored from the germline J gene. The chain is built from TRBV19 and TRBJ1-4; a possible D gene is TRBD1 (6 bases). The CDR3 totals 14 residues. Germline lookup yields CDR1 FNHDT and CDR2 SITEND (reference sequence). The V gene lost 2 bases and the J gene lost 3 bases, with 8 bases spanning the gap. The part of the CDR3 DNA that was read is TGTGCCAGCAGTATGGGGGGGCCCAACGAAAGATTATTT. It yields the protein CASSMGGPNERLF. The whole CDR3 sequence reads CASSMGGPNERLFF.

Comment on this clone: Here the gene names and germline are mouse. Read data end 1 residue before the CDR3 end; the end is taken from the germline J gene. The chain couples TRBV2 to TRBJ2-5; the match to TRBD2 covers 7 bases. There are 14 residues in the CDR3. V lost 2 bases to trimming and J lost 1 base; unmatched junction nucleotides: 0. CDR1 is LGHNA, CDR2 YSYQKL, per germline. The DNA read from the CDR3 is TGTGCCAGCAGCCAACTGGGGGACCAAGACACCCAGTAC. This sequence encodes CASSQLGDQDTQY. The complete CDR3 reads CASSQLGDQDTQYF. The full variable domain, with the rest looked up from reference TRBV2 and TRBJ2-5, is DPKIIQKPKYLVAVTGSEKILICEQYLGHNAMYWYRQSAKKPLEFMFSYSYQKLMDNQTASSRFQPQSSKKNHLDLQITALKPDDSATYFCASSQLGDQDTQYFGPGTRLLVL.